Following are 25 T cell receptor beta chains from one sample sequenced in a study of T cells in localized non-small cell lung cancer. Measured with immunoSEQ multiplex PCR; TCRdb has only the in-frame clones, and not every one. The top ten hold 0.73% of the sample, which has around 31,000 clones, approximately 94% seen once. Specimen: peripheral blood, collected before any cancer treatment. Receptors were obtained from a woman aged 40 to 75 with stage I lung adenocarcinoma.

The CDR3 reads CASMAGRETYTDTQYF. CDR3 coding DNA: TGTGCCAGCATGGCGGGCAGGGAAACGTACACAGATACGCAGTATTTT. The chain has TRBV11-3 and TRBJ2-3, with D perhaps being TRBD1 or TRBD2 (5 bases each). Trimming took 7 bases from V and 2 from J, leaving 19 bases between them. The CDR3 runs 16 residues. Germline V gene sequence: CDR1 SGHNT, CDR2 YENEEA. The variable domain in full, completed from reference TRBV11-3 and TRBJ2-3, reads EAGVVQSPRYKIIEKKQPVAFWCNPISGHNTLYWYLQNLGQGPELLIRYENEEAVDDSQLPKDRFSAERLKGVDSTLKIQPAELGDSAVYLCASMAGRETYTDTQYFGPGTRLTVL.

The chain links TRBV7-9 to TRBJ2-1, with unresolved D. CDR1 and CDR2 from the germline V gene are SEHNR and FQNEAQ (reference sequence). CDR3 size: 15 residues. Between the trimmed V and J ends, which lost 0 bases and 5 bases, there was a span of 11 bases. The CDR3 nucleotides read TGTGCCAGCAGCTTAGCGAGTAGGCAGGACAATGAGCAGTTCTTC. Translating it yields CASSLASRQDNEQFF.

J is TRBJ2-2 and V is TRBV7-8, with D perhaps TRBD1 or TRBD2 (6 bases each). CDR1 and CDR2 from the germline V gene are SGHVS and FQNEAQ. V lost 4 bases and J 1 base, leaving 19 bases between the germline ends. The CDR3 totals 18 residues. The CDR3 spells CASSSKQGTSWNTGELFF. DNA for the CDR3: TGTGCCAGCAGCTCCAAACAGGGAACTAGCTGGAACACCGGGGAGCTGTTTTTT.

V is TRBV28 and J is TRBJ1-6; 7 positions match TRBD1. The CDR3 extends over 19 amino acids. CDR1 and CDR2 (germline): MDHEN, SYDVKM. The ends lost 6 bases at V and 0 bases at J; junction bases unmatched: 14. CDR3 amino acids: CASRPDRVASSSYNSPLHF. In DNA form, the CDR3 reads TGTGCCAGCAGACCAGACAGGGTAGCATCGAGCTCCTATAATTCACCCCTCCACTTT.

J is TRBJ1-2 and V is TRBV12-5; D possibly corresponds to TRBD1 (6 bases). The V gene's germline CDR1 is LGHNT and CDR2 FRNRAP. V dropped 6 bases and J dropped 3 bases, with 17 bases sitting between them. The CDR3 loop spans 15 amino acids. The CDR3 spells CASGTEITGHYGYTF. For the CDR3, the DNA is TGTGCTAGTGGGACTGAGATAACAGGGCACTATGGCTACACCTTC.

The chain carries TRBV2 and TRBJ2-3, with D tentatively TRBD1 or TRBD2 (5 bases each). There are 15 residues in the CDR3. V shed 6 bases and J shed 2 bases, with 15 bases lying between them. CDR1 is SNHLY, CDR2 FYNNEI, per germline. The chain's CDR3 is CASRRGGAATDTQYF. As DNA, the CDR3 is TGTGCCAGCAGGAGGGGCGGAGCCGCCACAGATACGCAGTATTTT.

The chain recombines TRBV6-1 with TRBJ1-3, with a tentative D call TRBD1 (5 bases). The V end was cut by 5 bases, the J end by 4 bases, with 15 bases between. The CDR3 is made up of 15 amino acids. Germline assignment: CDR1 MNHNS and CDR2 SASEGT. The CDR3 nucleotides read TGTGCCAGCAGTATCCGCCGGGACTCCGGAAACACCATATATTTT. This codes for CASSIRRDSGNTIYF.

The rearrangement links TRBV7-2 to TRBJ2-5; D remains unclear. CDR1 SGHTA and CDR2 FQGNSA come from the germline V gene. The CDR3 length is 13 residues. V lost 2 bases and J 2 bases, leaving 6 bases between the germline ends. CDR3 sequence (DNA): TGTGCCAGCAGCTTATACAGTCAAGAGACCCAGTACTTC. Protein: CASSLYSQETQYF.

The chain links TRBV11-2 to TRBJ2-5, with 10 bases identical to TRBD1. Germline assignment: CDR1 SGHAT and CDR2 FQNNGV. V gave up 4 bases and J gave up 3 bases; unmatched junction bases: 17. The CDR3 spans 19 residues. The CDR3 DNA sequence: TGTGCCAGCAGCTCAATTAGGGCGGGACAGGGGTCCGGTAAAGAGACCCAGTACTTC. It codes for CASSSIRAGQGSGKETQYF.

The chain has TRBV7-6 and TRBJ1-1; 7 bases map to TRBD1. The CDR3 extends over 15 amino acids. The V and J ends lost 5 bases and 3 bases, in that order; junction bases with no gene match: 9. Germline V gene data show CDR1 as SGHVS and CDR2 as FNYEAQ. CDR3 sequence (DNA): TGTGCCAGCAGCGTATCAGGGGGGGAGCACACTGAAGCTTTCTTT. It specifies CASSVSGGEHTEAFF.

The chain carries TRBV27 and TRBJ1-2; D is unresolved. V shed 4 bases and J shed 5 bases, with 14 bases lying between them. The CDR3 has 14 amino acids. From germline, CDR1 is MNHEY and CDR2 SMNVEV (reference sequence). The DNA for the CDR3 is TGTGCCAGCAGTTCGTCTATACGGTCGTATGGCTACACCTTC. This codes for CASSSSIRSYGYTF.

This clone was counted between two and nine times. The V call is TRBV6-5, the J call TRBJ1-2; TRBD1 matches 11 bases. The CDR3 totals 15 residues. Germline V gene sequence: CDR1 MNHEY, CDR2 SVGAGI. Trimming removed 2 bases from V and 8 bases from J; junction bases left unmatched: 7. The DNA of the CDR3 is TGTGCCAGCAGTTACCAAGGACAGGGGGCGCGGGGCTACACCTTC. Protein sequence: CASSYQGQGARGYTF.

V usage is TRBV4-3 and J usage is TRBJ2-3; the D is unclear. Deletions cut 4 bases from V and 0 bases from J, with 14 bases between. The germline V gene has CDR1 LGHNA and CDR2 YSLEER. The CDR3 loop spans 16 amino acids. Written as DNA, the CDR3 is TGCGCCAGCAGCCTTAGTTGGTCGCCGAGCACAGATACGCAGTATTTT. It codes for CASSLSWSPSTDTQYF.

The count of this clone is one. The chain uses TRBV29-1 and TRBJ2-7, with D tentatively TRBD2 (6 bases). Germline CDR1 is SQVTM and CDR2 is ANQGSEA. V was cut by 3 bases and J by 0 bases, with 9 bases left in between. CDR3 length equals 13 residues. This CDR3 is CSVEARDSYEQYF. CDR3 bases: TGCAGCGTTGAGGCGCGGGACTCCTACGAGCAGTACTTC.

This chain uses TRBV7-6 with TRBJ2-1; TRBD1 might be the D (5 bases). In germline, CDR1 is SGHVS, CDR2 FNYEAQ. The CDR3 covers 13 residues. V shed 5 bases and J shed 8 bases, with 13 bases lying between them. CDR3 DNA sequence: TGTGCCAGCAGCCTCAGGGTGGACGATGAGCAGTTCTTC. This gives the protein CASSLRVDDEQFF.

The V and J genes are TRBV28 and TRBJ1-2, with D unresolved. This CDR3 contains 16 residues. In germline, CDR1 is MDHEN, CDR2 SYDVKM. The V end lost 2 bases, the J end lost 5 bases, and 18 bases lay between the germline ends. Here the CDR3 reads CASSLPLSLMRYGYTF. For the CDR3, the DNA is TGTGCCAGCAGTTTACCCCTATCCCTAATGAGATATGGCTACACCTTC.

The chain combines TRBV5-6 with TRBJ1-1; tentative D call: TRBD1 (6 bases). The CDR3 covers 14 residues. V was cut by 0 bases and J by 3 bases, with 9 bases left in between. The germline gives CDR1 SGHDT, CDR2 YYEEEE. Here the CDR3 reads CASSLGAGDTEAFF. The CDR3 bases are TGTGCCAGCAGCTTGGGAGCAGGGGACACTGAAGCTTTCTTT.

DNA for the CDR3: TGTGCCAGCAGTTTAACAGGATTTGTTAATGAAAAACTGTTTTTT. Protein: CASSLTGFVNEKLFF. The chain couples TRBV2 to TRBJ1-4; D might be TRBD1 (5 bases). CDR1 and CDR2 from the germline V gene are SNHLY and FYNNEI. CDR3 length: 15 amino acids. V lost 5 bases and J lost 4, with 14 bases in between.

This sequence joins TRBV27 and TRBJ1-4; 12 nucleotides match TRBD1. Germline V CDR1 and CDR2: MNHEY, SMNVEV (reference sequence). After removal of 6 bases from V and 6 bases from J, the junction contained 8 bases not matched to a gene. This CDR3 comprises 16 residues. CDR3 region: CASSSGTGGWDEKLFF. Written as DNA, the CDR3 is TGTGCCAGCAGCTCCGGGACAGGGGGCTGGGATGAAAAACTGTTTTTT.

This clone was counted once. The rearrangement joins TRBV11-2 to TRBJ2-5; unclear D gene. The germline V gene has CDR1 SGHAT and CDR2 FQNNGV. This CDR3 is built from 15 residues. V lost 1 base, J lost 5 bases, and 14 bases lay in between. As DNA, the CDR3 is TGTGCCAGCAGCTTAGGAACAGCTGCTTGGGAGACCCAGTACTTC. It yields the protein CASSLGTAAWETQYF. The full variable domain, rest sourced from reference TRBV11-2 and TRBJ2-5, is EAGVAQSPRYKIIEKRQSVAFWCNPISGHATLYWYQQILGQGPKLLIQFQNNGVVDDSQLPKDRFSAERLKGVDSTLKIQPAKLEDSAVYLCASSLGTAAWETQYFGPGTRLLVL.

The CDR3 protein is CATRISRVGDYGYTF. CDR3 nucleotide sequence: TGTGCCACCAGGATATCGCGGGTGGGGGACTATGGCTACACCTTC. The chain recombines TRBV6-5 with TRBJ1-2; possible D gene TRBD1, 5 bases. V gave up 10 bases and J gave up 3 bases, with 21 bases separating them. The CDR3 has 15 residues. Germline V CDR1 and CDR2: MNHEY, SVGAGI.

J is TRBJ2-4 and V is TRBV11-3, with D uncertain. Germline CDR1 reads SGHNT; CDR2 reads YENEEA. Trimming took 5 bases from V and 2 from J, leaving 4 bases between them. This CDR3 has 12 residues. CDR3 in amino acids: CASSSTKNIQYF. CDR3 nucleotides: TGTGCCAGCAGCAGTACCAAAAACATTCAGTACTTC. The whole variable domain, filled in from reference TRBV11-3 and TRBJ2-4, reads EAGVVQSPRYKIIEKKQPVAFWCNPISGHNTLYWYLQNLGQGPELLIRYENEEAVDDSQLPKDRFSAERLKGVDSTLKIQPAELGDSAVYLCASSSTKNIQYFGAGTRLSVL.

This chain links TRBV4-1 with TRBJ2-3; TRBD2 is a possible D gene (6 bases). CDR1 and CDR2 from the germline V gene are MGHRA and YSYEKL. Trimming cost V 2 bases and J 2 bases, with 17 bases left between them. CDR3 length: 17 amino acids. The DNA for the CDR3 is TGCGCCAGCAGCCAAACAGTCCGGCTGGACTACACAGATACGCAGTATTTT. The encoded protein is CASSQTVRLDYTDTQYF.

The chain couples TRBV5-6 to TRBJ2-7, with a weak D call TRBD1 (7 bases). Looked up from germline, CDR1 is SGHDT and CDR2 is YYEEEE. Trimming removed 1 base at V and 4 bases at J, with 18 bases between. The CDR3 sequence is 16 residues long. The DNA for the CDR3 is TGTGCCAGCAGCTTGTTCGACCCAGGGGGGCAATACGAGCAGTACTTC. It yields the protein CASSLFDPGGQYEQYF.

This clone has a single count. The genes are TRBV21-1 and TRBJ1-1. TRBV21-1 is listed as a pseudogene. This CDR3 is 13 amino acids long. CDR3: CAEYKYLNTEAFF. The CDR3 DNA reads TGTGCCGAATACAAGTACTTGAACACTGAAGCTTTCTTT.